Listed here are 32 T cell receptor beta chains from one sample, sequenced in a study of T cell repertoires in cytomegalovirus infection (dated by TCRdb to the late 2010s). No cognate antigen is known for these TCRs. Sequencing used an Illumina HiSeq 1500. The public reads were run again by TCRdb, first through fastp at Q25 and then through MiXCR, and only productive beta chains were kept. Each record represents a unique CDR3 protein, reported with the most common genes and DNA among its rows. Across this sample there are about 310,000 distinct CDR3 sequences, with around a quarter seen only once. Jointly, the top ten make up roughly 13% of the sample. The sample's treatment or condition, from its label and the paper: in vitro stimulation with specific CMV peptide epitopes to enrich CMV-specific T cells. The input for sequencing was cultured PBMCs, taken from culture after CMV antigen stimulation. The receptors stem from a human donor in good health (CMV status not recorded). Some clones in this sample may be carry-over from other donors' samples.

This clonotype came up many times. The V gene is TRBV7-2, the J gene TRBJ2-4, with D unclear. Germline loops: CDR1 SGHTA, CDR2 FQGNSA. This CDR3 has 12 residues. Trimming removed 0 bases from V and 9 bases from J, with 6 bases in between. This CDR3 reads CASSLAVGIQYF. DNA of the CDR3: TGTGCCAGCAGCTTAGCGGTGGGCATTCAGTACTTC.

The chain carries TRBV7-2 and TRBJ1-1; D is uncertain. This CDR3 comprises 15 residues. The V and J ends lost 5 bases and 2 bases respectively, with 15 bases between them. Germline lookup yields CDR1 SGHTA and CDR2 FQGNSA. CDR3 sequence (DNA): TGTGCCAGCAGCCCTGACTACGTGAGAAACACTGAAGCTTTCTTT. Protein: CASSPDYVRNTEAFF. Using reference TRBV7-2 and TRBJ1-1 for the parts outside the CDR3, the full variable domain is GAGVSQSPSNKVTEKGKDVELRCDPISGHTALYWYRQSLGQGLEFLIYFQGNSAPDKSGLPSDRFSAERTGGSVSTLTIQRTQQEDSAVYLCASSPDYVRNTEAFFGQGTRLTVV.

This rearrangement joins TRBV24-1 to TRBJ2-3, with D maybe TRBD2 (6 bases). This CDR3 is 15 amino acids long. Germline V gene sequence: CDR1 KGHDR, CDR2 SFDVKD. Trimming left V 1 base short and J 2 bases short, with 9 bases between. The CDR3 sequence is CATSDFGGNTDTQYF. CDR3 sequence (DNA): TGTGCCACCAGTGATTTTGGCGGGAACACAGATACGCAGTATTTT.

This chain uses TRBV5-1 with TRBJ2-3, with D possibly TRBD1 on 5 matching bases. Per the germline V gene, CDR1 is SGHRS and CDR2 is YFSETQ. CDR3 length: 14 amino acids. Trimming shortened V by 4 bases and J by 2 bases, and 11 bases separated the two germline ends. The CDR3 loop is CASSDSSNTDTQYF. Here the CDR3 DNA reads TGCGCCAGCAGCGACAGCTCGAACACAGATACGCAGTATTTT.

A few counts support this clonotype. The chain joins TRBV5-1 to TRBJ2-3; 7 nucleotides match TRBD1. This CDR3 has 16 residues. V dropped 2 bases and J dropped 1; count of bases not matched to a gene: 7. Germline-derived CDR1 and CDR2 are SGHRS and YFSETQ. The CDR3, as DNA: TGCGCCAGCAGCTTAGGTACAGGGGCTCGCACAGATACGCAGTATTTT. Translation gives CASSLGTGARTDTQYF. Drawing the rest from reference TRBV5-1 and TRBJ2-3, the complete variable domain is KAGVTQTPRYLIKTRGQQVTLSCSPISGHRSVSWYQQTPGQGLQFLFEYFSETQRNKGNFPGRFSGRQFSNSRSEMNVSTLELGDSALYLCASSLGTGARTDTQYFGPGTRLTVL.

This clonotype showed up many times. The chain is built from TRBV7-2 and TRBJ2-7, with D possibly TRBD2 on 6 matching bases. Germline V CDR1 and CDR2: SGHTA, FQGNSA. Trimming cost V 9 bases and J 2 bases, with 20 bases left between them. The CDR3 consists of 15 residues. DNA for the CDR3: TGTGCCAGTGGATTTAGCGGTCAGAGGGCCTACGAGCAGTACTTC. This encodes CASGFSGQRAYEQYF.

This clonotype was observed a few times. The chain recombines TRBV12-3 or TRBV12-4 with TRBJ2-1; unclear D gene. The V gene lost 3 bases and the J gene lost 5 bases, with 8 bases spanning the gap. CDR3 length equals 13 residues. This CDR3 reads CASSLFRDNEQFF. Written as DNA, the CDR3 is TGTGCCAGCAGTTTGTTCCGGGACAATGAGCAGTTCTTC.

This chain uses TRBV5-1 with TRBJ2-1; 16 bases map to TRBD2. This CDR3 region has 15 residues. CDR1 and CDR2 from the germline V gene are SGHRS and YFSETQ. After removal of 0 bases from V and 10 bases from J, the junction contained 1 base not matched to a gene. The CDR3 bases are TGCGCCAGCAGCTTGGAGGGACTAGCGGGAGGGGAGCAGTTCTTC. This sequence encodes CASSLEGLAGGEQFF.

V is TRBV19 and J is TRBJ1-2; 9 nucleotides match TRBD1. The CDR3 extends over 14 amino acids. With 3 bases clipped from V and 6 bases from J, the junction kept 5 bases outside the gene matches. Germline assignment: CDR1 LNHDA and CDR2 SQIVND (reference sequence). The CDR3 reads CASSIQQGANGYTF. As DNA, the CDR3 is TGTGCCAGTAGTATCCAACAGGGGGCGAATGGCTACACCTTC. The variable domain in full, with the rest retrieved from reference TRBV19 and TRBJ1-2, is DGGITQSPKYLFRKEGQNVTLSCEQNLNHDAMYWYRQDPGQGLRLIYYSQIVNDFQKGDIAEGYSVSREKKESFPLTVTSAQKNPTAFYLCASSIQQGANGYTFGSGTRLTVV.

This clonotype came up a few times. V gene TRBV2 combines with J gene TRBJ2-1, with 8 bases aligning to TRBD1. Germline trimming cut 6 bases from V and 6 bases from J; bases unmatched to any gene: 7. The CDR3 sequence is 14 residues long. Germline V CDR1 and CDR2: SNHLY, FYNNEI. CDR3 protein: CASSGTGLGNEQFF. The CDR3 nucleotides are TGTGCCAGCAGCGGGACAGGTTTGGGCAATGAGCAGTTCTTC.

This clonotype was counted between two and nine times. The genes are TRBV7-1 and TRBJ1-2; no definite D call. TRBV7-1 is flagged as an ORF with uncertain function. Trimming cost V 6 bases and J 4 bases, with 15 bases left between them. This CDR3 is built from 14 residues. The CDR3 bases are TGTGCCAGCAGTTGGGGAATCGATACCTATGGCTACACCTTC. It specifies CASSWGIDTYGYTF.

The V and J genes are TRBV7-3 and TRBJ2-1, with 9 bases matching TRBD2. After removal of 2 bases from V and 9 bases from J, the junction contained 8 bases not matched to a gene. The CDR3 consists of 15 residues. Per the germline V gene, CDR1 is SGHTA and CDR2 is FQGTGA. CDR3 protein: CASSLGSGSLGEQFF. The DNA of the CDR3 is TGTGCCAGCAGCTTAGGTAGCGGGAGCCTGGGTGAGCAGTTCTTC.

The gene calls are TRBV28 and TRBJ2-7, with 8 bases matching TRBD2. CDR3 length equals 15 residues. The junction had 12 bases not matched to a gene; V was cut back by 6 bases and J by 5 bases. Germline V gene data show CDR1 as MDHEN and CDR2 as SYDVKM. The CDR3 bases are TGTGCCAGCAGGCCCCCCTCGGGAGGGTGGCACGAGCAGTACTTC. This encodes CASRPPSGGWHEQYF.

This clonotype was counted many times. This chain uses TRBV4-2 with TRBJ2-7, with 9 bases fitting TRBD1. Per the germline V gene, CDR1 is LGHNA and CDR2 is YNFKEQ. This CDR3 has 15 amino acids. V dropped 4 bases and J dropped 5; count of bases not matched to a gene: 9. Here the CDR3 reads CASSPRWTGADEQYF. In DNA, the CDR3 is TGTGCCAGCAGCCCCCGCTGGACAGGGGCGGACGAGCAGTACTTC.

Many counts were recorded for this clonotype. V usage is TRBV6-6 and J usage is TRBJ2-7; 9 bases are shared with TRBD2. V was clipped by 5 bases and J by 3 bases; unmatched bases: 5. Germline CDR1 MNHNY, CDR2 SVGAGI (reference sequence). The CDR3 is 14 residues long. The CDR3 is CASSLRLADYEQYF. For the CDR3, the DNA is TGTGCCAGCAGTCTCAGACTAGCGGACTACGAGCAGTACTTC.

The sample holds a few counts of this clonotype. V is TRBV19 and J is TRBJ1-1, with a possible D match to TRBD1 (5 bases). Trimming shortened V by 0 bases and J by 8 bases, and 10 bases separated the two germline ends. This CDR3 region has 13 residues. Germline lookup yields CDR1 LNHDA and CDR2 SQIVND (reference sequence). DNA for the CDR3: TGTGCCAGTAGTATAGAGGGACTTGGGGAAGCTTTCTTT. Protein product: CASSIEGLGEAFF.

The chain recombines TRBV27 with TRBJ2-3, with 13 bases matching TRBD2. Per germline, CDR1 MNHEY and CDR2 SMNVEV (reference sequence). The V segment lost 4 bases and the J segment 2 bases; nucleotides outside the gene matches: 15. The length of the CDR3 is 20 residues. The CDR3 nucleotides are TGTGCCAGCAGTTCCCCGGGACTAGCGGGGATCTCACCCGTCACAGATACGCAGTATTTT. It translates to CASSSPGLAGISPVTDTQYF.

This clonotype was picked up many times. This chain joins TRBV7-2 and TRBJ2-6; D is ambiguous. The germline V gene has CDR1 SGHTA and CDR2 FQGNSA. The CDR3 has 14 residues. The V end lost 3 bases, the J end lost 1 base, and 4 bases lay between the germline ends. The DNA of the CDR3 is TGTGCCAGCAGCTTCGGGTCTGGGGCCAACGTCCTGACTTTC. Its protein product is CASSFGSGANVLTF.

The chain carries TRBV7-9 and TRBJ1-1; no definite D call. This CDR3 contains 14 residues. Trimming left V 3 bases short and J 4 bases short, with 12 bases between. Germline lookup yields CDR1 SEHNR and CDR2 FQNEAQ (reference sequence). CDR3 amino acids: CASSFPPGPTEAFF. The DNA for the CDR3 is TGTGCCAGCAGCTTCCCCCCAGGACCCACTGAAGCTTTCTTT.

This chain connects TRBV7-2 to TRBJ2-7; 8 bases map to TRBD2. Trimming cost V 3 bases and J 4 bases; bases outside gene matches: 5. The CDR3 loop spans 14 amino acids. CDR1 and CDR2 (germline): SGHTA, FQGNSA. CDR3 residues: CASSFGTRGYEQYF. CDR3 nucleotide sequence: TGTGCCAGCAGCTTCGGGACTAGGGGGTACGAGCAGTACTTC.

This clonotype showed up many times. The chain links TRBV7-2 to TRBJ2-2; D perhaps matches TRBD2 (5 bases). Germline V gene data show CDR1 as SGHTA and CDR2 as FQGNSA. Trimming took 3 bases from V and 0 from J, leaving 5 bases between them. This CDR3 region has 14 residues. Written as DNA, the CDR3 is TGTGCCAGCAGCTTCGGGACGAACACCGGGGAGCTGTTTTTT. Translation gives CASSFGTNTGELFF. Full variable domain (missing parts from reference TRBV7-2 and TRBJ2-2): GAGVSQSPSNKVTEKGKDVELRCDPISGHTALYWYRQSLGQGLEFLIYFQGNSAPDKSGLPSDRFSAERTGGSVSTLTIQRTQQEDSAVYLCASSFGTNTGELFFGEGSRLTVL.

The genes are TRBV12-3 or TRBV12-4 and TRBJ2-7; TRBD2 agrees at 14 bases. CDR3 size: 15 residues. V lost 5 bases and J lost 7; bases outside the gene matches: 7. This CDR3 is CASSQGLAGVEEQYV. The CDR3 DNA is TGTGCCAGCAGTCAGGGACTAGCGGGAGTAGAAGAGCAGTACGTC.

Regarding this clonotype: A much bigger clone sits one base away, suggesting this may be a read error. The chain uses TRBV12-3 or TRBV12-4 and TRBJ2-3, with D possibly TRBD1 on 6 matching bases. The V gene lost 5 bases and the J gene lost 0 bases, with 18 bases spanning the gap. The CDR3 runs 17 residues. The CDR3 here is CASSPARGWGSTDTQYF. CDR3 DNA: TGTGCCAGCAGTCCGGCAAGGGGGTGGGGAAGCACAGATACGCAGTATTTT.

In its sample, this clonotype was seen many times. This chain uses TRBV5-1 with TRBJ2-2; 8 positions agree with TRBD2. The trim removed 4 bases at V and 4 bases at J, leaving 6 bases unmatched. Germline V gene lookup returns CDR1 SGHRS and CDR2 YFSETQ. The CDR3 is 15 residues long. This CDR3 is CASSIDGRATGELFF. The CDR3 DNA reads as TGCGCCAGCAGCATAGACGGGAGGGCCACCGGGGAGCTGTTTTTT.

This chain joins TRBV27 and TRBJ2-7; the match to TRBD1 covers 8 bases. Germline trimming cut 6 bases from V and 7 bases from J; bases unmatched to any gene: 14. CDR1 is MNHEY and CDR2 is SMNVEV in the germline V gene (reference sequence). This CDR3 spans 15 amino acids. CDR3 protein: CASRAGGGNRREQYF. CDR3 DNA: TGTGCCAGCAGAGCAGGGGGCGGTAACCGGCGGGAGCAGTACTTC.

This clonotype has just a few counts. DNA of the CDR3: TGCAGTGCTAGAGAACTAGCGGGAGGGCCATATGCAGACGAGCAGTACTTC. Its translation is CSARELAGGPYADEQYF. The chain links TRBV20-1 to TRBJ2-7, with 13 bases lining up with TRBD2. CDR1 DFQATT and CDR2 SNEGSKA come from the germline V gene (reference sequence). This CDR3 region has 17 residues. V lost 0 bases to trimming and J lost 5 bases; unmatched junction nucleotides: 10.

The chain carries TRBV7-3 and TRBJ2-2; perhaps TRBD1 as D (6 bases). The CDR3 length is 16 residues. V was shortened by 5 bases and J by 6 bases, with 19 bases between the two germline ends. Germline V lookup: CDR1 SGHTA, CDR2 FQGTGA. The CDR3 DNA reads as TGTGCCAGCAGCCCCCAAGACAGGAGTTTAGCCGGGGAGCTGTTTTTT. The encoded protein is CASSPQDRSLAGELFF.

This clonotype was picked up many times. The V gene is TRBV7-2, the J gene TRBJ1-3; TRBD1 is a possible D gene (6 bases). From germline, CDR1 is SGHTA and CDR2 FQGNSA. The V end lost 5 bases, the J end lost 4 bases, and 15 bases lay between the germline ends. The CDR3 spans 15 residues. The CDR3 region is CASSTQTGQGNTIYF. The DNA for the CDR3 is TGTGCCAGCAGCACACAAACAGGGCAAGGAAACACCATATATTTT.

This clonotype was counted between two and nine times. J is TRBJ1-5 and V is TRBV6-1; D unclear. Germline CDR1 is MNHNS and CDR2 is SASEGT. The CDR3 is 15 residues long. Trimming removed 1 base at V and 3 bases at J, with 10 bases between. The CDR3 DNA reads as TGTGCCAGCAGTGAAGAGCTCGGAAACAATCAGCCCCAGCATTTT. Translated: CASSEELGNNQPQHF.

This chain uses TRBV6-2 or TRBV6-3 with TRBJ1-2; TRBD1 is a possible D gene (5 bases). The V end was cut by 2 bases, the J end by 0 bases, with 7 bases between. The CDR3 is made up of 14 amino acids. Germline lookup yields CDR1 MNHEY and CDR2 SVGEGT. In nucleotides, the CDR3 is TGTGCCAGCAGTTACGCAGGGCCTAACTATGGCTACACCTTC. Residues: CASSYAGPNYGYTF.

At least ten counts were recorded for this clonotype. The chain recombines TRBV7-9 with TRBJ2-1, with 7 bases fitting TRBD2. The CDR3 loop spans 14 amino acids. Looked up from germline, CDR1 is SEHNR and CDR2 is FQNEAQ (reference sequence). V lost 3 bases and J lost 12; bases outside the gene matches: 11. Written as DNA, the CDR3 is TGTGCCAGCAGCTTGGGGGGGTCAGGTAGGCCGCAGTTCTTC. Its protein is CASSLGGSGRPQFF.

The chain couples TRBV11-2 to TRBJ2-7; TRBD1 aligns across 7 bases. The trim removed 4 bases at V and 4 bases at J, leaving 1 base unmatched. This CDR3 region has 12 residues. Germline-derived CDR1 and CDR2 are SGHAT and FQNNGV. CDR3: CASSSTGYEQYV. CDR3 nucleotides: TGTGCCAGCAGCTCGACAGGGTACGAGCAGTACGTC.